These 32 T cell receptor beta chains came from one sample sequenced in a study of beta chain features in type 1 diabetes. Study conclusions and caveats: All four CD4+ subsets from Type 1 diabetes patients carried moderately but significantly shorter TCRB CDR3s.

Investigators reverse transcribed all isolated RNA, so they sequenced expressed TCRB transcripts. Clones were read by immunoSEQ multiplex PCR, and TCRdb kept only the in-frame ones, dropping some. The data show roughly 160,000 clones, 6% to 9% seen once. Their specific antigens are unknown. Sequenced sample: central memory CD4+ T cells from blood. The receptors here all came from a man aged 18 to 29 with type 1 diabetes.

The chain combines TRBV5-6 with TRBJ2-7; D is unclear. Per the germline V gene, CDR1 is SGHDT and CDR2 is YYEEEE. The germline V and J ends were trimmed by 1 base and 3 bases, with 8 bases remaining between them. This CDR3 contains 13 residues. Here the CDR3 reads CASSLNRYYEQYF. The CDR3 DNA sequence: TGTGCCAGCAGCTTGAATAGATACTACGAGCAGTACTTC.

This clone has only a few counts. V gene TRBV7-9 combines with J gene TRBJ2-7; TRBD1 matches 9 bases. The V and J ends lost 1 base and 5 bases, in that order; junction bases with no gene match: 0. From germline, CDR1 is SEHNR and CDR2 FQNEAQ (reference sequence). The CDR3 sequence is 13 residues long. The CDR3: CASSLGTGDEQYF. CDR3 coding DNA: TGTGCCAGCAGCTTAGGGACAGGGGACGAGCAGTACTTC.

Remarks on this clone: In the same sample, other DNA sequences code for this CDR3. The J gene is TRBJ2-5, the V gene TRBV28; D ambiguous. Germline CDR1 is MDHEN and CDR2 is SYDVKM. This CDR3 contains 13 residues. V was shortened by 2 bases and J by 3 bases, with 7 bases between the two germline ends. The chain's CDR3 is CASSLLSEETQYF. The CDR3 region has the DNA TGTGCCAGCAGTTTACTGAGCGAAGAGACCCAGTACTTC.

In the case of this clone: Within the sample, other DNA sequences also encode this same CDR3. V is TRBV7-9 and J is TRBJ2-5, with D maybe TRBD2 (6 bases). The CDR3 extends over 13 amino acids. CDR1 is SEHNR and CDR2 is FQNEAQ in the germline V gene (reference sequence). V lost 3 bases to trimming and J lost 4 bases, with 9 bases between them. In DNA, the CDR3 is TGTGCCAGCAGCTTCGGAGGGGCAGAGACCCAGTACTTC. Translation: CASSFGGAETQYF.

This clone has a handful of counts. The genes are TRBV5-6 and TRBJ2-2; 8 bases agree with TRBD2. CDR1 is SGHDT, CDR2 YYEEEE, per germline. The CDR3 consists of 15 residues. V trimming: 4 bases; J trimming: 5 bases; junction bases outside the gene matches: 7. CDR3 loop: CASSASGLVTGELFF. The CDR3 nucleotides read TGTGCCAGCAGCGCCTCGGGACTAGTAACCGGGGAGCTGTTTTTT.

CDR3 nucleotide sequence: TGTGCCAGCAGCGAACAAAATTCACCCCTCCACTTT. Residues: CASSEQNSPLHF. The chain links TRBV9 to TRBJ1-6; D uncertain. The CDR3 sequence is 12 residues long. V was pared by 3 bases and J by 7 bases, with 5 bases between. The germline V gene has CDR1 SGDLS and CDR2 YYNGEE.

This clone was recorded a few times. The J gene is TRBJ1-4, the V gene TRBV15; maybe TRBD1 (6 bases). This CDR3 is built from 15 residues. V was shortened by 3 bases and J by 2 bases, with 10 bases between the two germline ends. Germline V gene sequence: CDR1 LNHNV, CDR2 YYDKDF (reference sequence). As DNA, the CDR3 is TGTGCCACCAGCAGCAGGGGTGCCACTAATGAAAAACTGTTTTTT. Protein: CATSSRGATNEKLFF.

This clone was picked up many times. The rearrangement uses TRBV7-9 and TRBJ2-7; tentative D call: TRBD1 (6 bases). The V end was cut by 5 bases, the J end by 0 bases, with 17 bases between. Germline CDR1 reads SEHNR; CDR2 reads FQNEAQ (reference sequence). This CDR3 comprises 16 residues. Here the CDR3 DNA reads TGTGCCAGCAGCCAATACCAGGGACATACCTCCTACGAGCAGTACTTC. Amino acids: CASSQYQGHTSYEQYF.

The chain links TRBV7-2 to TRBJ2-2, with 7 positions matching TRBD1. V lost 4 bases to trimming and J lost 6 bases; unmatched junction nucleotides: 11. CDR1 and CDR2 from the germline V gene are SGHTA and FQGNSA. This CDR3 is built from 16 residues. In nucleotides, the CDR3 is TGTGCCAGCAGCTCCCCGCAGGGGGTAACGGCCGGGGAGCTGTTTTTT. As protein: CASSSPQGVTAGELFF. Variable domain in full (rest from reference TRBV7-2 and TRBJ2-2): GAGVSQSPSNKVTEKGKDVELRCDPISGHTALYWYRQSLGQGLEFLIYFQGNSAPDKSGLPSDRFSAERTGGSVSTLTIQRTQQEDSAVYLCASSSPQGVTAGELFFGEGSRLTVL.

Concerning this clone: An end of the junction differs from the germline gene, which may be a read error. This chain uses TRBV6-5 with TRBJ1-5, with D possibly TRBD1 on 6 matching bases. CDR1 and CDR2 (germline): MNHEY, SVGAGI. This CDR3 comprises 14 residues. Written as DNA, the CDR3 is TGTGCCACCAGTCTCAGGGGTACCAATCAGCCCCAGCATTTT. It is translated as CATSLRGTNQPQHF.

This clone was observed at least ten times. This rearrangement joins TRBV23-1 to TRBJ2-5, with D perhaps matching TRBD1 (6 bases). TRBV23-1 is treated as an ORF (open reading frame) with a function not yet certain. The CDR3 is made up of 13 amino acids. Trimming took off 7 bases at V and 4 bases at J, with 13 bases between the two ends. CDR3: CASKPVRGETQYF. CDR3 coding DNA: TGCGCCAGCAAGCCCGTCAGGGGAGAGACCCAGTACTTC.

The V and J genes are TRBV7-2 and TRBJ1-4; D is perhaps TRBD1 (6 bases). V lost 5 bases to trimming and J lost 6 bases, with 16 bases between them. The CDR3 length is 15 residues. The germline V gene encodes CDR1 SGHTA and CDR2 FQGNSA. Here the CDR3 DNA reads TGTGCCAGCAGCGTATCCCAGGGGTTAGATGAAAAACTGTTTTTT. Protein sequence: CASSVSQGLDEKLFF.

The V call is TRBV5-8, the J call TRBJ2-1, with D maybe TRBD1 (7 bases). CDR3 size: 14 residues. V lost 4 bases and J 4 bases, leaving 12 bases between the germline ends. Per the germline V gene, CDR1 is SGHTS and CDR2 is YDEGEE. CDR3 sequence reads: CASSAGQSYNEQFF. DNA of the CDR3: TGTGCCAGCAGCGCGGGACAGAGTTACAATGAGCAGTTCTTC.

V usage is TRBV5-1 and J usage is TRBJ1-2; D is uncertain. CDR3 length: 14 residues. V lost 0 bases and J lost 4, with 10 bases in between. CDR1 is SGHRS, CDR2 YFSETQ, per germline. The DNA of the CDR3 is TGCGCCAGCAGCTTGGAGCGGAGCCTCTATGGCTACACCTTC. As protein: CASSLERSLYGYTF. Combining the CDR3 with reference TRBV5-1 and TRBJ1-2 gives the whole variable domain KAGVTQTPRYLIKTRGQQVTLSCSPISGHRSVSWYQQTPGQGLQFLFEYFSETQRNKGNFPGRFSGRQFSNSRSEMNVSTLELGDSALYLCASSLERSLYGYTFGSGTRLTVV.

This clone was detected a few times. The identical CDR3 is also encoded by other nucleotide sequences in the sample. This chain connects TRBV2 to TRBJ1-1, with TRBD1 as a possible D gene (5 bases). The CDR3 covers 13 residues. Trimming removed 2 bases at V and 1 base at J, with 5 bases between. The V gene's germline CDR1 is SNHLY and CDR2 FYNNEI. The chain's CDR3 is CASSEQGNTEAFF. The CDR3 coding sequence is TGTGCCAGCAGTGAACAGGGGAACACTGAAGCTTTCTTT.

This chain links TRBV27 with TRBJ1-2; TRBD1 matches 8 bases. CDR3 length: 15 amino acids. Germline V gives CDR1 MNHEY, CDR2 SMNVEV (reference sequence). With 6 bases clipped from V and 4 bases from J, the junction kept 10 bases outside the gene matches. CDR3: CASSSSSGGFYGYTF. CDR3 nucleotides: TGTGCCAGCAGCTCCAGCTCAGGGGGCTTCTATGGCTACACCTTC.

The chain joins TRBV19 to TRBJ2-3, with 7 positions matching TRBD2. Trimming cost V 3 bases and J 2 bases; bases outside gene matches: 5. The CDR3 is 15 residues long. Germline V gene sequence: CDR1 LNHDA, CDR2 SQIVND (reference sequence). The CDR3, as DNA: TGTGCCAGTAGTATCAAGCGGGGCGACACAGATACGCAGTATTTT. Translating it yields CASSIKRGDTDTQYF.

The chain couples TRBV30 to TRBJ1-6; a weak D match, TRBD1 (5 bases). CDR1 is GTSNPN, CDR2 SVGIG, per germline (reference sequence). The CDR3 covers 13 residues. Trimming cost V 5 bases and J 7 bases, with 12 bases left between them. The CDR3: CAWGNNRNSPLHF. CDR3 nucleotide sequence: TGTGCCTGGGGGAACAACAGGAATTCACCCCTCCACTTT. Full variable domain (missing parts from reference TRBV30 and TRBJ1-6): SQTIHQWPATLVQPVGSPLSLECTVEGTSNPNLYWYRQAAGRGLQLLFYSVGIGQISSEVPQNLSASRPQDRQFILSSKKLLLSDSGFYLCAWGNNRNSPLHFGNGTRLTVT.

The table lists this clone with a few counts. The rearrangement links TRBV30 to TRBJ2-5; possibly TRBD1 for D (5 bases). Trimming shortened V by 1 base and J by 5 bases, and 11 bases separated the two germline ends. The CDR3 length is 13 residues. Germline V gene data show CDR1 as GTSNPN and CDR2 as SVGIG (reference sequence). The chain's CDR3 is CAWSGTGRETQYF. CDR3 nucleotide sequence: TGTGCCTGGAGTGGAACAGGAAGGGAGACCCAGTACTTC.

This clone was counted between two and nine times. The rearrangement uses TRBV29-1 and TRBJ2-5, with 7 bases aligning to TRBD2. This CDR3 comprises 13 residues. The V gene end was trimmed by 2 bases and the J gene end by 4 bases; junction bases not matched to a gene: 4. CDR1 is SQVTM and CDR2 is ANQGSEA in the germline V gene. The CDR3 nucleotides are TGCAGCGTTGAAAGTCCGGGAGGAGAGACCCAGTACTTC. Translation: CSVESPGGETQYF. Full variable domain (outside the CDR3, taken from reference TRBV29-1 and TRBJ2-5): SAVISQKPSRDICQRGTSLTIQCQVDSQVTMMFWYRQQPGQSLTLIATANQGSEATYESGFVIDKFPISRPNLTFSTLTVSNMSPEDSSIYLCSVESPGGETQYFGPGTRLLVL.

The V gene is TRBV7-2, the J gene TRBJ2-3; D is possibly TRBD2 (6 bases). Trimming shortened V by 2 bases and J by 3 bases, and 15 bases separated the two germline ends. Germline CDR1 and CDR2: SGHTA and FQGNSA. The CDR3 has 16 residues. CDR3 nucleotides: TGTGCCAGCAGCTTAAGGCGGGGACGGGTGACAGATACGCAGTATTTT. Its translation is CASSLRRGRVTDTQYF.

This chain connects TRBV18 to TRBJ2-7; weak D call: TRBD1 (6 bases). There are 13 residues in the CDR3. Trimming pared 1 base from V and 5 bases from J, leaving 9 bases between. Germline V gene sequence: CDR1 KGHSH, CDR2 LQKENI. For the CDR3, the DNA is TGTGCCAGCTCACCACAGGGGGACCACGAGCAGTACTTC. Translation: CASSPQGDHEQYF.

To note about this clone: With a much larger clone just one base away, this may be a read error. This chain joins TRBV7-2 and TRBJ2-7; 11 bases agree with TRBD1. Trimming cost V 5 bases and J 3 bases; bases outside gene matches: 3. The CDR3 contains 14 residues. CDR1 is SGHTA, CDR2 FQGNSA, per germline. The CDR3 here is CASSPGTGGYEQYF. In DNA form, the CDR3 reads TGTGCCAGCAGCCCAGGGACAGGGGGCTACGAGCAGTACTTC.

The chain combines TRBV28 with TRBJ2-1; 11 positions agree with TRBD2. The CDR3 runs 15 residues. J gave up 9 bases and V 6 bases, and 10 bases lay outside the gene matches. The V gene's germline CDR1 is MDHEN and CDR2 SYDVKM. The CDR3 protein is CASSLAGGPRAEQFF. CDR3 nucleotide sequence: TGTGCCAGCAGCTTAGCGGGAGGGCCTAGGGCTGAGCAGTTCTTC. Drawing the rest from reference TRBV28 and TRBJ2-1, the complete variable domain is DVKVTQSSRYLVKRTGEKVFLECVQDMDHENMFWYRQDPGLGLRLIYFSYDVKMKEKGDIPEGYSVSREKKERFSLILESASTNQTSMYLCASSLAGGPRAEQFFGPGTRLTVL.

This clone was found a few times. CDR3 amino acids: CASSPPWEGGTEAFF. Written as DNA, the CDR3 is TGTGCCAGCAGCCCTCCTTGGGAGGGCGGGACTGAAGCTTTCTTT. The chain joins TRBV11-2 to TRBJ1-1; D uncertain. Germline CDR1 reads SGHAT; CDR2 reads FQNNGV. V was trimmed by 5 bases and J by 5 bases, leaving 18 bases between them. The CDR3 totals 15 residues. Variable domain in full (rest from reference TRBV11-2 and TRBJ1-1): EAGVAQSPRYKIIEKRQSVAFWCNPISGHATLYWYQQILGQGPKLLIQFQNNGVVDDSQLPKDRFSAERLKGVDSTLKIQPAKLEDSAVYLCASSPPWEGGTEAFFGQGTRLTVV.

This clone turned up a few times. The J gene is TRBJ2-1, the V gene TRBV28, with TRBD2 matching over 8 bases. V lost 1 base to trimming and J lost 5 bases; unmatched junction nucleotides: 4. CDR3 length: 15 amino acids. Germline V gene sequence: CDR1 MDHEN, CDR2 SYDVKM. CDR3 residues: CASSLSGGGHNEQFF. CDR3 bases: TGTGCCAGCAGTTTATCCGGCGGGGGGCACAATGAGCAGTTCTTC.

This clone was seen more than once but under ten times. The chain employs TRBV18 and TRBJ1-2, with D tentatively TRBD1 (5 bases). Germline V gene data show CDR1 as KGHSH and CDR2 as LQKENI. Trimming took off 2 bases at V and 1 base at J, with 14 bases between the two ends. CDR3 length: 16 amino acids. The CDR3 bases are TGTGCCAGCTCACCAAACGGGGGGAGGAATAACTATGGCTACACCTTC. Translated: CASSPNGGRNNYGYTF.

This clone was seen ten or more times. The chain couples TRBV7-9 to TRBJ2-5, with D possibly matching TRBD1 (6 bases). This CDR3 contains 14 residues. Trimming took off 2 bases at V and 9 bases at J, with 16 bases between the two ends. In germline, CDR1 is SEHNR, CDR2 FQNEAQ (reference sequence). The CDR3 nucleotides are TGTGCCAGCAGCTTAACAGGGAACACCGGGGCCCAGTACTTC. This gives the protein CASSLTGNTGAQYF.

In its sample, this clone was seen a few times. The genes are TRBV4-2 and TRBJ2-3, with D unresolved. V gave up 8 bases and J gave up 10 bases, with 19 bases separating them. Germline assignment: CDR1 LGHNA and CDR2 YNFKEQ. This CDR3 is 13 amino acids long. CDR3 coding DNA: TGTGCCAGCCGTCGTACGGTCCTAGAAGCGCAGTATTTT. Encoded protein: CASRRTVLEAQYF.

Regarding this clone: Mismatch with germline at one junction end may stem from a read error. The gene calls are TRBV7-2 and TRBJ2-3; the D gene is possibly TRBD2 (7 bases). The CDR3 is 13 residues long. From germline, CDR1 is SGHTA and CDR2 FQGNSA. CDR3 amino acids: CASSSNPGGLTHF. The CDR3 DNA follows: TGTGCCAGCAGCTCTAATCCCGGGGGGCTAACCCATTTT.

The table lists this clone with a few counts. V is TRBV25-1 and J is TRBJ2-3; 8 bases line up with TRBD2. The CDR3 is 16 amino acids. J lost 4 bases, V lost 3 bases, and 9 bases had no gene match. The germline gives CDR1 MGHDK, CDR2 SYGVNS. CDR3 coding DNA: TGTGCCAGCAGTGACCTACCGAGCGGGAGCCCAGATACGCAGTATTTT. Protein: CASSDLPSGSPDTQYF.

The rearrangement joins TRBV6-1 to TRBJ2-7, with TRBD2 identical over 7 bases. The J segment lost 2 bases and the V segment lost 5 bases, leaving 3 bases of the junction unmatched. The CDR3 is made up of 13 amino acids. The V gene's germline CDR1 is MNHNS and CDR2 SASEGT. CDR3 bases: TGTGCCAGCAGTCACCGGGGGGCCTACGAGCAGTACTTC. Translation: CASSHRGAYEQYF.